This T cell receptor beta chain is drawn from a study of blood T cell repertoires in COVID-19 (dated by TCRdb to about 2020). Broadly, across the study: Samples covering the acute and convalescent phases of COVID-19 were provided by collaborators in the United States, Italy and Spain. The material from the prospective study consisted of cDNA or gDNA derived from T cells, B-cell-depleted T cells, or PBMCs. Subjects who had been exposed to COVID-19, were actively infected with it, or had recovered from it provided the deeply sampled blood TCRbeta repertoires that made up the dataset. The repertoires were made available in a free public database intended to serve as a resource for research on the immune response to SARS-CoV-2. Samples came from the ongoing ImmuneRACE study (first 160 participants) plus 1,254 subjects from 6 global collaborators. Nearly every sample came with metadata listing a de-identified subject ID, COVID-19 status, age in years and sex. Where available, HLA class I and class II types were obtained from metadata supplied by the sample provider rather than from assay-based typing. Study-level results and caveats: The amount of clinical and demographic metadata varied by source and participant and was provided uncurated.

According to the germline V gene, CDR1 reads KGHDR and CDR2 reads SFDVKD. Relative to germline, V is 4 bases shorter and J is 3 bases shorter, with 12 bases between their ends. The CDR3, from cysteine to phenylalanine, totals 14 residues. Only CDR3 DNA is held: 42 bases, read in frame from base 1. TCRbeta CDR3 regions were amplified from genomic DNA using the immunoSEQ Assay, a bias-controlled multiplex PCR. The original methods were these. The number of nucleated cells in each sample was estimated by amplification of reference gene primers within the assay. Sequence reads were collapsed and filtered to measure the absolute abundance of every unique TCRbeta CDR3 rearrangement. For each sample, productive Simpson clonality was calculated as the square root of Simpson's diversity index over productive rearrangements. TCRdb retrieved this table from immuneACCESS and kept in-frame rearrangements only. Not all clones are present; in checked studies, unresolved V genes account for under half, and no reason is known for the remainder. D and trimming come from the DNA, and the V and J calls and clone size come from that table. The sample includes around 170,000 clones, with about 91% observed a single time. The ten largest make up roughly 4.2% of the sample.

This clone was seen only a few times. Its specific antigen is unknown. Qualities for individual bases were not recorded, and no much larger clone is one base off. Each collaborating institution followed its own protocols to collect whole blood in K2EDTA tubes. For TCRbeta analysis, collaborators shipped samples in one of three forms: frozen whole blood, isolated PBMCs, or DNA extracted from either of those sample types. The source material was peripheral blood. The receptor was derived from a woman younger than 45 with acute or convalescent COVID-19. The chain employs TRBV24-1 and TRBJ2-7, with the D gene too uncertain to name. The DNA sequence is given as TGTGCCACCAGTGACTCTGACACGAACTACGAGCAGTACTTC. This gives the protein CATSDSDTNYEQYF.